The 17 T cell receptor beta chains listed next were all sequenced from one sample in a study of blood T cell repertoires in COVID-19 (dated by TCRdb to the early 2020s). The library was made by the immunoSEQ multiplex PCR assay. Imported from immuneACCESS, the table was reduced by TCRdb to in-frame sequences with V and J called. These copies leave out some clones; in studies compared against another copy, an unresolved V gene accounts for under half, and the cause of the remainder is not known. Present in this sample are 200,000 to 250,000 clones, roughly 85% of which were seen just once. The top ten clones comprise approximately 5.1% of the sample. Input material: peripheral blood. The receptors shown here come from a man aged 45-60 years with COVID-19, enrolled during active disease.

The rearrangement links TRBV7-2 to TRBJ2-1, with TRBD1 matching over 12 bases. The length of the CDR3 is 17 residues. Losses at the gene ends were 4 bases for V and 8 bases for J; bases not matched to a gene: 12. The V gene's germline CDR1 is SGHTA and CDR2 FQGNSA. Here the CDR3 reads CASSSPKGDRGRDEQFF. CDR3 DNA: TGTGCCAGCAGCTCCCCAAAAGGGGACAGGGGGCGCGATGAGCAGTTCTTC.

The V call is TRBV7-8, the J call TRBJ2-1, with 9 bases aligning to TRBD2. The CDR3 sequence is 19 residues long. V dropped 5 bases and J dropped 0; count of bases not matched to a gene: 14. CDR1 is SGHVS, CDR2 FQNEAQ, per germline. The DNA for the CDR3 is TGTGCCAGCAGCCCCACCGTATTAGCGGGGGCCCGCTCCTACAATGAGCAGTTCTTC. Translation: CASSPTVLAGARSYNEQFF.

Only one count was recorded for this clone. V is TRBV4-2 and J is TRBJ1-2; TRBD1 matches 9 bases. The CDR3 length is 16 residues. After removal of 4 bases from V and 2 bases from J, the junction contained 8 bases not matched to a gene. Looked up from germline, CDR1 is LGHNA and CDR2 is YNFKEQ. The CDR3 sequence: CASSRDIGQGNYGYTF. As DNA, the CDR3 is TGTGCCAGCAGCCGAGACATCGGACAGGGGAACTATGGCTACACCTTC.

This clone has a count of ten or more. Here the CDR3 DNA reads TGTGCCAGCAGCCAAATGACAGCCGCCTCCTACGAGCAGTACTTC. Protein: CASSQMTAASYEQYF. The chain is built from TRBV4-2 and TRBJ2-7, with TRBD1 as a possible D gene (5 bases). The CDR3 is 15 residues long. CDR1 and CDR2 (germline): LGHNA, YNFKEQ. Trimming cost V 2 bases and J 0 bases, with 11 bases left between them.

The chain joins TRBV19 to TRBJ1-1; D is uncertain. Deletions cut 6 bases from V and 4 bases from J, with 3 bases between. CDR1 is LNHDA and CDR2 is SQIVND in the germline V gene (reference sequence). This CDR3 is 10 amino acids long. CDR3 protein: CASRSTEAFF. The DNA for the CDR3 is TGTGCCAGTAGGAGCACTGAAGCTTTCTTT.

This clone was seen only a few times. The chain joins TRBV7-3 to TRBJ2-2, with 8 bases lining up with TRBD2. This CDR3 is built from 15 residues. Germline-derived CDR1 and CDR2 are SGHTA and FQGTGA. V shed 1 base, J shed 6 bases, and the junction held 4 bases outside the gene matches. The CDR3 sequence is CASSLRLASPGELFF. The DNA for the CDR3 is TGTGCCAGCAGCTTAAGACTAGCGTCCCCCGGGGAGCTGTTTTTT.

This chain joins TRBV18 and TRBJ1-4; 7 nucleotides agree with TRBD1. Germline V CDR1 and CDR2: KGHSH, LQKENI. The CDR3 contains 16 residues. V lost 1 base and J lost 4; bases outside the gene matches: 6. The CDR3 region is CASSPLGTANNEKLFF. CDR3 DNA sequence: TGTGCCAGCTCACCACTGGGGACAGCAAATAATGAAAAACTGTTTTTT.

V gene TRBV3-1 (or the pseudogene TRBV3-2) combines with J gene TRBJ2-6, with TRBD2 matching 11 bases. The CDR3 runs 17 residues. Germline-derived CDR1 and CDR2 are LGHDT and YNNKEL (reference sequence). After removal of 1 base from V and 5 bases from J, the junction contained 4 bases not matched to a gene. The CDR3 loop reads CASSQAGTSGWANVLTF. The CDR3 nucleotides read TGTGCCAGCAGCCAAGCCGGGACTAGCGGCTGGGCCAACGTCCTGACTTTC.

The gene calls are TRBV6-1 and TRBJ2-7; D unclear. Deletions cut 2 bases from V and 4 bases from J, with 9 bases between. Germline values: CDR1 MNHNS, CDR2 SASEGT. The CDR3 runs 13 residues. CDR3 in DNA: TGTGCCAGCAGTGAAAGTCAACAGTACGAGCAGTACTTC. Its translation: CASSESQQYEQYF.

The chain carries TRBV7-2 and TRBJ1-3; possible D gene TRBD1, 5 bases. This CDR3 spans 13 amino acids. Germline V lookup: CDR1 SGHTA, CDR2 FQGNSA. V was cut by 5 bases and J by 5 bases, with 10 bases left in between. CDR3 sequence (DNA): TGTGCCAGCAGCAACAGACAGAGAAACACCATATATTTT. Amino acids: CASSNRQRNTIYF.

This clone was observed a handful of times. The J gene is TRBJ2-1, the V gene TRBV19, with 10 bases identical to TRBD1. There are 12 residues in the CDR3. Germline V gene data show CDR1 as LNHDA and CDR2 as SQIVND (reference sequence). V dropped 9 bases and J dropped 8; count of bases not matched to a gene: 4. CDR3: CASKTGGDEQFF. Here the CDR3 DNA reads TGTGCCAGCAAGACAGGGGGCGATGAGCAGTTCTTC. Full variable domain (outside the CDR3, taken from reference TRBV19 and TRBJ2-1): DGGITQSPKYLFRKEGQNVTLSCEQNLNHDAMYWYRQDPGQGLRLIYYSQIVNDFQKGDIAEGYSVSREKKESFPLTVTSAQKNPTAFYLCASKTGGDEQFFGPGTRLTVL.

This clone was seen a few times. The V gene is TRBV20-1, the J gene TRBJ2-7; 8 bases are a match to TRBD1. CDR1 is DFQATT and CDR2 is SNEGSKA in the germline V gene (reference sequence). The junction had 4 bases not matched to a gene; V was cut back by 3 bases and J by 0 bases. This CDR3 comprises 14 residues. The CDR3 DNA is TGCAGTGCTAGTTCAGGGGGCGCCTCCTACGAGCAGTACTTC. Its translation: CSASSGGASYEQYF.

This clone was found once. The chain uses TRBV14 and TRBJ2-5, with D maybe TRBD1 (6 bases). CDR1 is SGHDN, CDR2 FVKESK, per germline. The CDR3 has 13 amino acids. The V end was cut by 4 bases, the J end by 5 bases, with 11 bases between. CDR3 coding DNA: TGTGCCAGCAGCCCGACAGGATGGGAGACCCAGTACTTC. It specifies CASSPTGWETQYF.

The genes are TRBV28 and TRBJ1-5, with 7 bases aligning to TRBD1. The CDR3 has 13 amino acids. CDR1 and CDR2 from the germline V gene are MDHEN and SYDVKM. Trimming cost V 10 bases and J 4 bases; bases outside gene matches: 7. This CDR3 reads CAIRQGINQPQHF. The CDR3 DNA is TGTGCCATACGACAGGGTATTAATCAGCCCCAGCATTTT.

This chain uses TRBV9 with TRBJ2-2; TRBD2 is a possible D gene (7 bases). The CDR3 length is 15 residues. Trimming removed 0 bases from V and 7 bases from J, with 13 bases in between. Germline assignment: CDR1 SGDLS and CDR2 YYNGEE. The CDR3 reads CASSVDNREGGELFF. The CDR3 nucleotides read TGTGCCAGCAGCGTAGATAACAGGGAGGGCGGGGAGCTGTTTTTT.

J is TRBJ2-7 and V is TRBV4-1, with 11 bases matching TRBD2. V dropped 4 bases and J dropped 9; count of bases not matched to a gene: 8. There are 14 residues in the CDR3. The germline CDR1 and CDR2 sequences are MGHRA and YSYEKL. Written as DNA, the CDR3 is TGCGCCAGCAGCCCCGGCCTAGCGGGGGGCCTGCAGTACTTC. It yields the protein CASSPGLAGGLQYF.

The chain joins TRBV5-1 to TRBJ1-6, with 9 bases lining up with TRBD1. CDR1 SGHRS and CDR2 YFSETQ come from the germline V gene. The J segment lost 0 bases and the V segment lost 4 bases, leaving 5 bases of the junction unmatched. The CDR3 extends over 17 amino acids. For the CDR3, the DNA is TGCGCCAGCAGCCCCGGGACAGGGAGCTCCTATAATTCACCCCTCCACTTT. It is translated as CASSPGTGSSYNSPLHF.